This TCR beta chain was sequenced in a study of T cells after yellow fever vaccination. Across the whole study: SMART-Seq v4 Ultra Low Input served to prepare low-cell-number fractions. Study conclusions and caveats: CD4 and CD8 compartments shared a small share of clonotypes, likely from convergent recombination.

As TCR cDNA was made by 5'RACE template switching, a universal primer site and UMIs were added. In TCRdb, the 5' RACE reads were re-called with MiXCR into one record per CDR3 protein. The sample gives roughly 340,000 distinct CDR3 sequences, about 4% of which show up once; 20% to 30% is in the top ten. Germline V gene lookup returns CDR1 MNHEY and CDR2 SVGAGI. This CDR3 has 16 amino acids. V lost 6 bases, J lost 2 bases, and 14 bases lay in between. Ten or more counts support this clonotype. Its antigen remains unidentified. This specimen consisted of PBMCs, obtained 5 days after the yellow fever booster vaccination. The TCR was taken from a man younger than 30 who received the YFV17D yellow fever vaccine. The chain couples TRBV6-5 to TRBJ2-6; maybe TRBD1 (6 bases). Written as DNA, the CDR3 is TGTGCCAGCAGCTGGATAGCAGGGGCTGGGGCCAACGTCCTGACTTTC. It yields the protein CASSWIAGAGANVLTF.